The source of this TCR beta chain is a study of T-cell reconstitution after alpha-beta-depleted transplantation in children (dated by TCRdb to about 2016). As for the study more broadly: T-cell immune reconstitution after TCRalphabeta/CD19-depleted allogeneic hematopoietic cell transplantation in children was quantitatively tracked in the study by means of TCR repertoire profiling.

This specimen's time point label, interpreted: day 60 (about 2 months) after transplantation. In the paper's terms, the treatment or condition label means: allogeneic hematopoietic cell transplantation with graft depleted of TCRalphabeta T cells and CD19 B cells. TCRalphabeta/CD19-depleted allogeneic hematopoietic cell grafts were given to the transplant recipients, all of whom were children. The table lists this clonotype with a few counts. Which antigen it targets is not known. One end of the junction does not line up with germline, which may come from a read error. Library generation was performed with PCR. Sequencing relied on an Illumina HiSeq 2500. To normalize quantification of the TCRbeta repertoire, the TCR libraries were built with molecular barcoding that relied on unique molecular identifiers. TCRdb passed the public sequencing reads through fastp at Q25 and MiXCR, retaining productive beta sequences. For every CDR3 protein sequence, its rows merge into one entry that carries the most common genes and DNA. For this sample the table gives tens of thousands of distinct CDR3 sequences, of which about 9% were detected only once. The biggest ten clones account for roughly 28% of the sample.

On the study overall, not on this receptor specifically: Apparently early alphabetaT-cell count recovery about two months after transplant reportedly relied on only several hundred rapidly expanded clones derived from non-depleted graft cells. In some patients, the high TCRbeta diversity seen at day 60 was put down to recipient T cells and intrathymic progenitors that had survived conditioning. The frequencies of hyperexpanded clones fell over the following months, and after one year, T-cell counts and TCRbeta diversity were mostly attributed to newly produced T cells.

Sample: PBMCs, mostly from graft donor cells, taken 60 days after TCRalphabeta/CD19-depleted stem cell transplant. This TCR derives from a male patient aged 2-15 years who had a stem cell transplant for chronic granulomatous disease, so the T cells may come from the graft donor.

For the CDR3, the sequence is CASNYEGEKLFF. The nucleotide sequence is TGTGCCAGCAATTACGAGGGGGAAAAACTGTTTTTT. Recombination joined TRBV6-5 with TRBJ1-4, with TRBD1 as a weak D call on 5 bases. The CDR3 covers 12 residues, taking in both the cysteine and the phenylalanine. Here the CDR3 DNA is all that survives: 36 bases in frame from base 1. The germline V gene specifies MNHEY as CDR1 and SVGAGI as CDR2.